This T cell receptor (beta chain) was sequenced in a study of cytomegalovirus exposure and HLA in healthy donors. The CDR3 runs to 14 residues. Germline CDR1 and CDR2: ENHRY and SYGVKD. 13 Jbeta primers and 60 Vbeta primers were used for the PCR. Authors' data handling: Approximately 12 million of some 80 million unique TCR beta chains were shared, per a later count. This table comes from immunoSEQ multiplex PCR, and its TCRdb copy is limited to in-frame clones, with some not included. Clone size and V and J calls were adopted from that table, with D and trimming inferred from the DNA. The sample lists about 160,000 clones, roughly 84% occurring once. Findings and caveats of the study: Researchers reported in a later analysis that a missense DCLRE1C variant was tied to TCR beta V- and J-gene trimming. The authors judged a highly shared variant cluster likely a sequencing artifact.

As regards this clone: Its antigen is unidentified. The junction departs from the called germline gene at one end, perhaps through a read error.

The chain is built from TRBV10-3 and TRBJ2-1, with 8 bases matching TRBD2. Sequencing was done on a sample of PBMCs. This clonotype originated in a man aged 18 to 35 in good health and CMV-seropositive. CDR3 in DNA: TGTGCCAGCAGTCGGGGGGGCCTAGGTAATGAGCAGTTCTTC. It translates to CASSRGGLGNEQFF.